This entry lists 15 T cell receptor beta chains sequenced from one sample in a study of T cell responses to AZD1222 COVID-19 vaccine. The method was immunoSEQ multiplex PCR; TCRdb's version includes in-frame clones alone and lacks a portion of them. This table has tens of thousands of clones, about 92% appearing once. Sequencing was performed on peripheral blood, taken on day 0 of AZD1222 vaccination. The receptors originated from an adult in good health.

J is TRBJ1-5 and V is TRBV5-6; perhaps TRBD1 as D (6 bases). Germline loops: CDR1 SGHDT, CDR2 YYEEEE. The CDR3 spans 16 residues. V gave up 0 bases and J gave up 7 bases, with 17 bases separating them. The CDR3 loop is CASSLGWGARSQPQHF. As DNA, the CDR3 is TGTGCCAGCAGCTTGGGATGGGGGGCCCGGAGCCAGCCCCAGCATTTT.

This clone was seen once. The CDR3 region has the DNA TGTGCCAGCAGTGAAAAAGGAGAGCTTGAGATGGGGGGGCAAGAGACCCAGTACTTC. Protein product: CASSEKGELEMGGQETQYF. J is TRBJ2-5 and V is TRBV6-1; TRBD2 matches 7 bases. The germline gives CDR1 MNHNS, CDR2 SASEGT. After removal of 2 bases from V and 2 bases from J, the junction contained 17 bases not matched to a gene. The CDR3 runs to 19 residues.

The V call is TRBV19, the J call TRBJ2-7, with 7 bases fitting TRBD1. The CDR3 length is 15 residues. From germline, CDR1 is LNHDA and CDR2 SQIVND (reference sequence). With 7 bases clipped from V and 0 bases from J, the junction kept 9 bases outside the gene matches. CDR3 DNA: TGTGCCAGTACCCCCGGACAGGCAAGCTCCTACGAGCAGTACTTC. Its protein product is CASTPGQASSYEQYF.

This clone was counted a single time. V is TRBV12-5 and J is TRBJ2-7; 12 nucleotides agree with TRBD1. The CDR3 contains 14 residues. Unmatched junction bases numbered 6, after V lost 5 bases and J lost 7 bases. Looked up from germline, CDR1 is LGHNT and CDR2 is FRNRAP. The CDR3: CASGPGQGAQEQYF. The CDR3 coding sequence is TGTGCTAGTGGTCCGGGACAGGGGGCGCAAGAGCAGTACTTC.

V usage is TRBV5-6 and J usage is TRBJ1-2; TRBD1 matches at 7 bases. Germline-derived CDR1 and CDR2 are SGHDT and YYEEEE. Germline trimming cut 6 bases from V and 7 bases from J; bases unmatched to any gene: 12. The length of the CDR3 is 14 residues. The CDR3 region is CASTLPGTDSGYTF. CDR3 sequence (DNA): TGTGCCAGCACCCTCCCCGGGACAGATAGTGGCTACACCTTC.

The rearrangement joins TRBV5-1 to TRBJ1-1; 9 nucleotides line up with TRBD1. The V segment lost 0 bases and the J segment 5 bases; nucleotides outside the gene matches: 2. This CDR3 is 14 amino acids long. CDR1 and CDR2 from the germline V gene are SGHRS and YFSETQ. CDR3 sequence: CASSLGQGETEAFF. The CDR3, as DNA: TGCGCCAGCAGCTTGGGACAGGGGGAGACTGAAGCTTTCTTT.

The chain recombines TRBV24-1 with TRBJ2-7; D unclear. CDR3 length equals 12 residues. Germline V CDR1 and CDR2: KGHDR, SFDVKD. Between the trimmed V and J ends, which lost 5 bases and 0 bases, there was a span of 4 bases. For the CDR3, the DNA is TGTGCCACCAGTGGGAGCTCCTACGAGCAGTACTTC. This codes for CATSGSSYEQYF.

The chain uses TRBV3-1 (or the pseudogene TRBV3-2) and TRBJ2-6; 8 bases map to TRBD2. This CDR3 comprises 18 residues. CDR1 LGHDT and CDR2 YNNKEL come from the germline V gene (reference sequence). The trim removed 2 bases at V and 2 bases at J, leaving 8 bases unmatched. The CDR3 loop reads CASSQPREGLTGANVLTF. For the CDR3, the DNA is TGTGCCAGCAGCCAACCCCGGGAGGGCCTGACTGGGGCCAACGTCCTGACTTTC.

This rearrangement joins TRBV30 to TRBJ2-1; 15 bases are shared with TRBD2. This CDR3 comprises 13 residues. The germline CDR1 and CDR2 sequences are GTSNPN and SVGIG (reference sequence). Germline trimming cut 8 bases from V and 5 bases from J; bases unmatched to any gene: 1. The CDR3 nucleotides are TGTGCCGGGACTAGCGGGGGGAACAATGAGCAGTTCTTC. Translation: CAGTSGGNNEQFF.

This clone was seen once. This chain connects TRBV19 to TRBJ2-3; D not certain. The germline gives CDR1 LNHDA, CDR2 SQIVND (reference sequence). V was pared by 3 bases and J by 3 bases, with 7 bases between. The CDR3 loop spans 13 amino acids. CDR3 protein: CASSMLETDTQYF. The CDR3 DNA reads TGTGCCAGTAGTATGCTAGAAACAGATACGCAGTATTTT.

The CDR3 protein is CASSVRGTGELFF. CDR3 coding DNA: TGTGCCAGCAGCGTTAGGGGCACCGGGGAGCTGTTTTTT. This rearrangement joins TRBV7-6 to TRBJ2-2; D is possibly TRBD1 (5 bases). V lost 5 bases to trimming and J lost 4 bases, with 8 bases between them. This CDR3 contains 13 residues. The germline V gene encodes CDR1 SGHVS and CDR2 FNYEAQ. The full variable domain, rest sourced from reference TRBV7-6 and TRBJ2-2, is GAGVSQSPRYKVTKRGQDVALRCDPISGHVSLYWYRQALGQGPEFLTYFNYEAQQDKSGLPNDRFSAERPEGSISTLTIQRTEQRDSAMYRCASSVRGTGELFFGEGSRLTVL.

CDR3 coding DNA: TGTGCCAGCAGTTTATTTAAGGACAGGGTAATGGCACCCTTTGGCTACACCTTC. Translating gives CASSLFKDRVMAPFGYTF. V usage is TRBV27 and J usage is TRBJ1-2; 8 bases are shared with TRBD1. J was trimmed by 7 bases and V by 1 base; bases with no gene match: 17. Germline V gives CDR1 MNHEY, CDR2 SMNVEV (reference sequence). The CDR3 totals 18 residues.

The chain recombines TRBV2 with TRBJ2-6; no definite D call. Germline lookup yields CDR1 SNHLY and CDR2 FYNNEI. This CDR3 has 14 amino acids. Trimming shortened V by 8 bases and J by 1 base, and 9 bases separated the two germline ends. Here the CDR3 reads CASSLDSGANVLTF. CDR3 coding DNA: TGTGCCAGCTCCTTGGATTCTGGGGCCAACGTCCTGACTTTC.

In nucleotides, the CDR3 is TGTGCCAGCAGTGTACAGGACGAAAGCATTCAGTACTTC. As protein: CASSVQDESIQYF. The V gene is TRBV2, the J gene TRBJ2-4, with D possibly TRBD1 on 5 matching bases. This CDR3 has 13 amino acids. The ends were cut back, 4 bases at V and 9 bases at J, with 13 bases in the middle. From germline, CDR1 is SNHLY and CDR2 FYNNEI.

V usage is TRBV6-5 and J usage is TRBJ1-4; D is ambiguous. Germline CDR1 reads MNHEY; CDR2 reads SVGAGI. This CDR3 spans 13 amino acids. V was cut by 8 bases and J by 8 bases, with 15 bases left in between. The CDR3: CASYTDQVEKLFF. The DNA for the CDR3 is TGTGCCAGCTACACGGACCAAGTCGAAAAACTGTTTTTT.